Reported below is one T cell receptor beta chain. Its matching antigen is unknown. TCRdb's table, derived via immunoSEQ multiplex PCR, lists solely in-frame clones and lacks some. The table has around 66,000 clones, 75% to 90% seen once. Germline CDR1 is MNHEY and CDR2 is SVGAGI. This CDR3 region has 16 residues. Trimming removed 0 bases from V and 10 bases from J; junction bases left unmatched: 8. This entry belongs to a study of OX40 agonist ivuxolimab in advanced cancers. Study background: Patients undergoing dose escalation presented with hepatocellular carcinoma, melanoma, renal cell or head and neck cancer. Previous treatment with anti-PD-1, anti-PD-L1 or anti-CTLA-4 therapy was allowed; 35% to 50% had received some.

Study outcomes and limitations: CD8+ T cells showed, on average, more clonal expansion than CD4+ cells.

Blood sampling was done at baseline, cycle 4 day 1, and cycle 7 day 1. The chain carries TRBV6-5 and TRBJ2-1; 11 bases are shared with TRBD2. This sequence was found in an adult with an advanced solid tumor such as melanoma, head and neck, liver or kidney cancer. Material: CD4+ or CD8+ T cells sorted from blood, obtained in a trial of the OX40 agonist ivuxolimab. CDR3 nucleotide sequence: TGTGCCAGCAGTTACTCGATACTAGCGGGAGTGCGAGAGCAGTTCTTC. This translates into CASSYSILAGVREQFF.